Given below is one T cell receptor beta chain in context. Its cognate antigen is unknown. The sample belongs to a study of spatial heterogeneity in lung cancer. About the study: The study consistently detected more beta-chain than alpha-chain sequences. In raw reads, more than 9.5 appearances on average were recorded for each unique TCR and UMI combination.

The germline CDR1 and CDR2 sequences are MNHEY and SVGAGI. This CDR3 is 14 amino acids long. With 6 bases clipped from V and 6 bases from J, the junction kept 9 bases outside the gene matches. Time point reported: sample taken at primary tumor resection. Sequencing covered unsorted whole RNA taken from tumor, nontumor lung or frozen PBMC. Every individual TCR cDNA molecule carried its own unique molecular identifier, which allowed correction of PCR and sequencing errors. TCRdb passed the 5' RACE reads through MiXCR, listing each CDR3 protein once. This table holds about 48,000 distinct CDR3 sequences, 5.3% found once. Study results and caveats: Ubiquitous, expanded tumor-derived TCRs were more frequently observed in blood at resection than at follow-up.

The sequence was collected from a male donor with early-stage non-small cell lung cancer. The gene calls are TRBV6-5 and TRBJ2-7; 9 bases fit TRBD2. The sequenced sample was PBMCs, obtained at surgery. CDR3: CASSPGGTSSEQYF. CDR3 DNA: TGTGCCAGCAGCCCCGGTGGGACTAGCAGCGAGCAGTACTTC.